These 4 T cell receptor beta chains came from one sample sequenced in a study of identifying expanded T cells in peripheral blood. Using immunoSEQ multiplex PCR, the repertoire was profiled, and TCRdb retains in-frame clones only, with some absent. This sample has 81,000 or so clones, with roughly 89% found just once. The sample was blood. The receptors shown here come from a person aged 18-70 years in good health.

CDR3 residues: CASRLTRSISYEQYF. The CDR3 region has the DNA TGTGCCAGCAGACTGACGCGGTCAATCTCCTACGAGCAGTACTTC. The chain uses TRBV27 and TRBJ2-7; D is unclear. The CDR3 is 15 amino acids. V lost 6 bases and J lost 0, with 15 bases in between. From germline, CDR1 is MNHEY and CDR2 SMNVEV (reference sequence).

The chain employs TRBV9 and TRBJ2-3; D unclear. The germline CDR1 and CDR2 sequences are SGDLS and YYNGEE. V was pared by 0 bases and J by 4 bases, with 6 bases between. The CDR3 covers 13 residues. The CDR3 sequence is CASSVGPPDTQYF. The DNA for the CDR3 is TGTGCCAGCAGCGTAGGACCTCCAGATACGCAGTATTTT.

The V and J genes are TRBV11-3 and TRBJ1-1, with a weak D call TRBD1 (6 bases). The CDR3 is made up of 13 amino acids. The germline gives CDR1 SGHNT, CDR2 YENEEA. Trimming shortened V by 0 bases and J by 6 bases, and 8 bases separated the two germline ends. The CDR3 coding sequence is TGTGCCAGCAGCTTAGAGGGGGCCGCTGAAGCTTTCTTT. Encoded protein: CASSLEGAAEAFF.

The chain uses TRBV10-3 and TRBJ2-7; no definite D call. Germline CDR1 ENHRY, CDR2 SYGVKD. V lost 3 bases, J lost 6 bases, and 9 bases lay in between. The CDR3 totals 12 residues. DNA for the CDR3: TGTGCCATCAGTGAAACCCTGGGCGAGCAGTACTTC. Encoded protein: CAISETLGEQYF.